Listed below are T cell receptor beta chains from one sample, sequenced in a study of Ad26.COV2.S vaccination and SARS-CoV-2 variants. Clones were read by immunoSEQ multiplex PCR, and TCRdb kept only the in-frame ones, dropping some. Among roughly 410,000 clones, about four fifths were seen once, and the ten largest hold about 8%. Sequencing used peripheral blood, obtained in a trial of Ad26.COV2.S vaccine versus placebo. These receptors were obtained from a person aged 18-60 years who received the Ad26.COV2.S COVID-19 vaccine or a placebo. Both conserved end residues are part of each CDR3. Each record gives: CDR3 length, J gene, clone size, V gene, D gene, CDR3 protein, CDR3 DNA. A D gene is named only where the DNA matches it firmly. A clone size is listed for some rows: how often the clone was seen (once, few, many), or a class if it is expanded.

17,TRBJ2-7,NA,TRBV5-1,NA,CASSLGPLRTLSYEQYF,TGCGCCAGCAGCTTGGGGCCCCTCAGGACCCTCTCCTACGAGCAGTACTTC
14,TRBJ2-7,NA,TRBV3-1/TRBV3-2,NA,CASSQDVSAYEQYF,TGTGCCAGCAGCCAAGACGTTTCGGCCTACGAGCAGTACTTC
14,TRBJ1-4,NA,TRBV5-5,NA,CASSLETYNEKLFF,TGTGCCAGCAGCTTGGAGACTTACAATGAAAAACTGTTTTTT
17,TRBJ2-7,NA,TRBV4-1,TRBD1,CASSQLWTRDSSYEQYF,TGCGCCAGCAGCCAGCTCTGGACCCGGGACAGCTCCTACGAGCAGTACTTC
16,TRBJ2-1,NA,TRBV19,TRBD2,CASSVSGLAGYNEQFF,TGTGCCAGTAGTGTTTCGGGACTAGCGGGGTACAATGAGCAGTTCTTC
15,TRBJ1-6,NA,TRBV2,NA,CASKDLSSYNSPLHF,TGTGCCAGCAAGGACCTGAGCTCCTATAATTCACCCCTCCACTTT
17,TRBJ2-3,once,TRBV6-4,NA,CASSDSPAADPTDTQYF,TGTGCCAGCAGTGACTCCCCCGCAGCGGACCCCACAGATACGCAGTATTTT
15,TRBJ2-7,NA,TRBV5-1,TRBD1,CASSLGQGLSYEQYF,TGCGCCAGCAGCTTAGGACAGGGACTTTCCTACGAGCAGTACTTC
15,TRBJ2-5,NA,TRBV5-6,TRBD2,CASSWTSAGQETQYF,TGTGCCAGCAGCTGGACTAGCGCCGGCCAAGAGACCCAGTACTTC
20,TRBJ1-6,NA,TRBV23-1,TRBD1,CASSQSSSGQGSSYNSPLHF,TGCGCCAGCAGTCAATCCTCTTCGGGACAGGGGAGCTCCTATAATTCACCCCTCCACTTT
14,TRBJ2-2,few,TRBV18,NA,CASSPPLNTGELFF,TGTGCCAGCTCACCACCGCTAAACACCGGGGAGCTGTTTTTT
12,TRBJ2-3,few,TRBV6-5,NA,CASSILGNTQYF,TGTGCCAGCAGTATCCTGGGAAATACGCAGTATTTT
13,TRBJ1-1,NA,TRBV6-4,NA,CASSKEGGTEAFF,TGTGCCAGCTCGAAGGAAGGGGGAACTGAAGCTTTCTTT
11,TRBJ1-1,NA,TRBV10-2,NA,CASSRGTKAFF,TGCGCCAGCAGCCGAGGGACAAAGGCTTTCTTT
15,TRBJ1-2,NA,TRBV9,NA,CASSVGWEANYGYTF,TGTGCCAGCAGCGTAGGGTGGGAAGCTAACTATGGCTACACCTTC
14,TRBJ2-7,NA,TRBV28,TRBD1,CASSLPGQGDEQYF,TGTGCCAGCAGTTTACCCGGTCAGGGGGACGAGCAGTACTTC
14,TRBJ2-7,NA,TRBV10-3,TRBD2,CAISEGREPYEQYF,TGTGCCATCAGTGAGGGGAGGGAACCTTACGAGCAGTACTTC
16,TRBJ2-2,NA,TRBV7-6,TRBD2,CASRLLAGGNTGELFF,TGTGCCAGCAGATTACTAGCGGGAGGGAACACCGGGGAGCTGTTTTTT
15,TRBJ1-4,NA,TRBV4-1,TRBD1,CASSQPGQGEKKLFF,TGCGCCAGCAGCCAACCGGGACAGGGTGAAAAAAAACTGTTTTTT